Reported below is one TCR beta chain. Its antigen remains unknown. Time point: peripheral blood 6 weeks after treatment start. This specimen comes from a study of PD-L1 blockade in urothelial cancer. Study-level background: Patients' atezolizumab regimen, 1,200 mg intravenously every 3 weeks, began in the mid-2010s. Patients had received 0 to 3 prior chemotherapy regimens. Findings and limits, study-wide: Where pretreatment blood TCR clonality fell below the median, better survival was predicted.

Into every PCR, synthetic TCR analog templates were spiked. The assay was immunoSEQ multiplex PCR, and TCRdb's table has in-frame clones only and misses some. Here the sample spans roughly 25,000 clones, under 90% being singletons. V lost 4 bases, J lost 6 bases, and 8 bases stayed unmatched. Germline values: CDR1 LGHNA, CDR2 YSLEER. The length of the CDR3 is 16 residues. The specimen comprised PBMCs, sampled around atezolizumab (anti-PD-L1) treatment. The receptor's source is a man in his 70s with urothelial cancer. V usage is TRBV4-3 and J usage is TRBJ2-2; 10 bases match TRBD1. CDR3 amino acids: CASSPGDRGLPGELFF. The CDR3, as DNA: TGCGCCAGCAGCCCGGGAGACAGGGGGCTTCCCGGGGAGCTGTTTTTT.